A selection of T cell receptor beta chains follows, all from one sample in a study of T cells expressing NK-cell markers. From the 5' RACE reads, TCRdb lists one entry per CDR3 protein and no DNA. This sample contains 500,000 to 700,000 distinct CDR3 sequences. Sequencing was carried out using blood T cells: a sorted CD56 or NKG2C T cell subset, CD4+ or CD8+ T cells, or bulk PBMC T cells (not recorded which). The receptor source for this set is a man aged 18-30 years in good health. The CDR3 runs from the conserved cysteine through the conserved F or W.

V,length,J,CDR3
TRBV7-2,16,TRBJ1-1,CASSSDRGRMNTEAFF
TRBV25-1,14,TRBJ2-4,CASYRDLAKNIQYF
TRBV5-1,14,TRBJ1-1,CASSSSTGGLEAFF
TRBV28,16,TRBJ2-5,CASSSLQGLWQETQYF
TRBV4-1,14,TRBJ2-5,CASSRVAGVETQYF
TRBV7-9,15,TRBJ1-4,CASSLNGGPNEKLFF
TRBV25-1,19,TRBJ2-1,CASSGLTGYYQRPTVEQFF
TRBV7-9,15,TRBJ2-7,CASSSRQGYNYEQYF
TRBV19,12,TRBJ2-1,CASSPPLGEQFF
TRBV6-2/TRBV6-3,14,TRBJ1-1,CASINTGTDTEAFF
TRBV10-2,17,TRBJ2-2,CASSEPGQGALQTELFF
TRBV9,15,TRBJ2-7,CASSPGTGISYEQYF
TRBV28,15,TRBJ2-5,CASSLSRQGQETQYF
TRBV30,15,TRBJ2-3,CAWSVGAGTTDTQYF
TRBV5-1,17,TRBJ2-3,CASADSSLAGVEDTQYF
TRBV29-1,11,TRBJ1-4,CTTTLGEKLFF
TRBV3-1,16,TRBJ2-3,CASSYGTSGTGNTQYF
TRBV11-2,16,TRBJ2-3,CASSSWTSGAPDTQYF
TRBV12-3/TRBV12-4,13,TRBJ2-4,CASSLGLLGVQYF
TRBV5-1,18,TRBJ2-5,CASSWGRTSGSWQETQYF
TRBV20-1,13,TRBJ1-1,CSAEGGRSTEAFF
TRBV4-3,20,TRBJ2-1,CASSQDLLPGGPSSYNEQFF
TRBV5-1,14,TRBJ2-5,CASSLVYGGETQYF
TRBV7-9,16,TRBJ1-4,CASSNYQGATPEKLFF
TRBV12-3/TRBV12-4,14,TRBJ2-7,CASSFKSIGAEQYF
TRBV3-1,17,TRBJ2-1,CASSQSSGTGVKGKQFF
TRBV12-3/TRBV12-4,18,TRBJ2-7,CASSSHPRKESYPYEQYF
TRBV5-1,21,TRBJ2-1,CASRRLDSGTSSWNSYNEQFF
TRBV15,16,TRBJ2-1,CATSSTAGTSGSVQFF